Included here is one TCR beta chain sequence, with context. The method was immunoSEQ multiplex PCR; TCRdb's version includes in-frame clones alone and lacks a portion of them. The sample has around 34,000 clones, 82% seen once. Treatment denoted: randomized to nivolumab then ipilimumab (arm A) or the reverse (arm B). Patients had received no earlier DNA-damaging chemotherapy. From thawed PBMCs, live CD3+CD8+ cells negative for CD19 and CD56 were sorted. This sample was taken from a study of sequential checkpoint blockade in melanoma. For the study at large: Randomization was 1:1 between first-line nivolumab→ipilimumab and ipilimumab→nivolumab. Each arm's sequence ended with maintenance nivolumab.

The TCR was taken from a human donor with melanoma. Sequencing was performed on CD8+ T cells sorted from blood (inferred from file names), taken from a patient given nivolumab and ipilimumab in sequence.

Here the CDR3 reads CASRDAGAEQYF. CDR3 nucleotides: TGTGCCAGCAGGGATGCGGGGGCCGAGCAGTACTTC. V and J are TRBV7-8 and TRBJ2-7; TRBD2 might be the D (7 bases). This CDR3 has 12 residues. The germline gives CDR1 SGHVS, CDR2 FQNEAQ. With 6 bases removed from V and 6 bases from J, the gap between germline ends came to 12 bases.